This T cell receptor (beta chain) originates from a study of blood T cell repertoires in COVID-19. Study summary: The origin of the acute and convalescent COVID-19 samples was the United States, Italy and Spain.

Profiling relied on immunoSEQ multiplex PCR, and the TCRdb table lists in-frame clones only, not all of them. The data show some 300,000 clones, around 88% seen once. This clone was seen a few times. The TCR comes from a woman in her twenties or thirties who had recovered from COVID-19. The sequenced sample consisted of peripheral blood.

The CDR3 sequence is CASSQSGEEVYNSPLHF. In DNA, the CDR3 is TGTGCCAGCAGCCAATCGGGGGAAGAAGTTTATAATTCACCCCTCCACTTT. The genes are TRBV14 and TRBJ1-6; D is possibly TRBD1 (5 bases). CDR1 SGHDN and CDR2 FVKESK come from the germline V gene. V was shortened by 2 bases and J by 4 bases, with 15 bases between the two germline ends. The CDR3 loop spans 17 amino acids.